A selection of T cell receptor beta chains follows, all from one sample in a study of neoadjuvant anti-PD-1 for oral cavity cancer. Assay: immunoSEQ multiplex PCR; the TCRdb copy retains only in-frame clones and omits some. The repertoire holds around 17,000 clones, with roughly 69% as singletons. The input for sequencing was PBMCs, taken before nivolumab (anti-PD-1) treatment. These receptors were collected from a person between 35 and 79 years old with oral cavity squamous cell carcinoma. Each CDR3 is given with its conserved first and last residue. The order of the fields is CDR3 protein, V gene.

CDR3: CASSYSGETQYF
V: TRBV6-5

CDR3: CAISESGGSSYEQYF
V: TRBV10-3

CDR3: CASSYAEPCNQPQHF
V: TRBV6-8

CDR3: CASSEGTALSYEQYF
V: TRBV10-2

CDR3: CATRRGGTYNEQFF
V: TRBV25-1

CDR3: CASILAGVGNEQFF
V: TRBV2

CDR3: CASSVAYGTSGRAISYNEQFF
V: TRBV9

CDR3: CASRRRESTGELFF
V: TRBV11-1

CDR3: CASSGQLGGQETQYF
V: TRBV7-9

CDR3: CASSLDRDEQFF
V: TRBV11-2

CDR3: CAISVSGRNEQFF
V: TRBV10-3

CDR3: CSVIPRVAGGPGTGTQYF
V: TRBV29-1

CDR3: CASGLGASGNNEQFF
V: TRBV12-5

CDR3: CASTWSLTEAFF
V: TRBV2

CDR3: CASSDPSSDRENEQFF
V: TRBV10-1

CDR3: CASSEGTSDTGELFF
V: TRBV6-1

CDR3: CASSLGAGARSGELFF
V: TRBV11-2

CDR3: CASTPSGQGGSPLHF
V: TRBV6-5

CDR3: CASSWTGDTEAFF
V: TRBV5-1

CDR3: CAISESMALNTEAFF
V: TRBV10-3

CDR3: CASSLDGSSYEQYF
V: TRBV5-1

CDR3: CAWSTGTSQPQHF
V: TRBV30

CDR3: CASSIGRSNTGELFF
V: TRBV19

CDR3: CASSLAWLGEDTQYF
V: TRBV5-1

CDR3: CASSQDRAGRETQYF
V: TRBV4-1

CDR3: CASSDGRGLTEAFF
V: TRBV2

CDR3: CASSFGVGLAGGEQFF
V: TRBV6-6

CDR3: CASSQDSAGNTIYF
V: TRBV4-2

CDR3: CASSLIASSGNTIYF
V: TRBV28

CDR3: CAWSNGPTSYEQYF
V: TRBV30

CDR3: CASSLWAGGPGEQYF
V: TRBV27

CDR3: CATSRDTGGAAKLFF
V: TRBV15

CDR3: CASNEEAKNIQYF
V: TRBV2

CDR3: CASRTLAHANTGELFF
V: TRBV7-9

CDR3: CASSLSPLREQYF
V: TRBV7-3

CDR3: CASSAPEAGPLEAFF
V: TRBV5-4

CDR3: CASSELRTAYEQYF
V: TRBV2

CDR3: CASSGTRTESYGYTF
V: TRBV9

CDR3: CASLPTGEEYGYTF
V: TRBV19

CDR3: CASSSQQETQYF
V: TRBV6-6

CDR3: CASTSFRGGELFF
V: TRBV19

CDR3: CASSRTGINQPQHF
V: TRBV2

CDR3: CASSADRSYGYTF
V: TRBV7-6

CDR3: CAWSVIGGYTF
V: TRBV30

CDR3: CASSPGTSGEQYF
V: TRBV7-6

CDR3: CTSARDTSYEQYF
V: TRBV5-1

CDR3: CASTKKSAAGGYTF
V: TRBV6-5

CDR3: CASSERFTDTQYF
V: TRBV6-1